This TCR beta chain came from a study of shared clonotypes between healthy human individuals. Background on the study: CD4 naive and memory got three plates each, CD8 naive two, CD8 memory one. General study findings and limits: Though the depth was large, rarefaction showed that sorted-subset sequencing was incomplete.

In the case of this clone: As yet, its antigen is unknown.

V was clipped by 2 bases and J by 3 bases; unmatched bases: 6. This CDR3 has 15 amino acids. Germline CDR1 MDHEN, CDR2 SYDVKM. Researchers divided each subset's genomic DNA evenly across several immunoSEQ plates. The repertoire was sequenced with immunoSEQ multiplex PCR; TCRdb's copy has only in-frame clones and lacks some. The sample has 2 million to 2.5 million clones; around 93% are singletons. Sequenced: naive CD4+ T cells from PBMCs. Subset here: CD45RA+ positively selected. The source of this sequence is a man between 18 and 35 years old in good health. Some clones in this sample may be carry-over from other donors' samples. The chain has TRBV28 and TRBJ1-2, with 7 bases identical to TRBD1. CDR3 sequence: CASSLTGTVHYGYTF. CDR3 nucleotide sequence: TGTGCCAGCAGTTTAACTGGGACAGTCCACTATGGCTACACCTTC.